This is a list of T cell receptor beta chains from one sample in a study of T cell repertoires in cytomegalovirus infection. TCRdb re-analysed the reads in MiXCR, keeping a single row per CDR3 protein. The data show roughly 90,000 distinct CDR3 sequences, with 25% to 30% seen just once and approximately 71% held by the top ten. Their antigens are not known. The source material was CD8+ T cells from cultured PBMCs, sampled from culture after CMV antigen stimulation. The receptors shown here come from a human donor in good health (CMV status not recorded). Some clones in this sample may be carry-over from other donors' samples. Both conserved end residues are part of each CDR3. The D gene is left open where the match is weak. Size values are once, few and many counts, or a class for expanded clones, and some rows have none.

few,TRBV9,TRBD1,TRBJ1-3,TGTGCCAGCAAGGGACAGGGGGCCTCTGGAAACACCATATATTTT,CASKGQGASGNTIYF
many,TRBV2,-,TRBJ1-3,TGTGCCAGCAGTGAAGGACCGAGCTCTGGAAACACCATATATTTT,CASSEGPSSGNTIYF
-,TRBV12-3/TRBV12-4,-,TRBJ1-2,TGTGCCAGCAGTTTTGATTTCGGACAGCGCTATGGCTACACCTTC,CASSFDFGQRYGYTF
once,TRBV20-1,-,TRBJ2-5,TGCAGTGCTGTCAGGGGAGGGGGAGAGACCCAGTACTTC,CSAVRGGGETQYF
few,TRBV7-9,-,TRBJ1-1,TGTGCCAGCAGCTCAGGGTTGCCCACTGAAGCTTTCTTT,CASSSGLPTEAFF
-,TRBV28,TRBD1,TRBJ1-1,TGTGCCAGCAGAGAACAGGGGGGTTGGAACACTGAAGCTTTCTTT,CASREQGGWNTEAFF
-,TRBV5-3,-,TRBJ2-2,TGTGCCAGCAGCTTCCTAACCGGGGAGCTGTTTTTT,CASSFLTGELFF
-,TRBV2,-,TRBJ2-7,TGTGCCAGCAGTGATCCCTACGAGCAGTACTTC,CASSDPYEQYF
many,TRBV11-2,-,TRBJ1-1,TGTGCCAGCAGCTTAGCCCGGCCAGGACCCACTGAAGCTTTCTTT,CASSLARPGPTEAFF
-,TRBV14,-,TRBJ2-1,TGTGCCAGCAGCCGGCCCGGCGGTCGTGAGCAGTTCTTC,CASSRPGGREQFF
once,TRBV28,-,TRBJ1-1,TGTGCCAGCAGGCTCCATGGCGGCACTGAAGCTTTCTTT,CASRLHGGTEAFF
-,TRBV6-6,TRBD1,TRBJ1-4,TGTGCCAGCAGTTTAATGCCAGGGGGGGAAAAACTGTTTTTT,CASSLMPGGEKLFF